The sequence of this T cell receptor (beta chain) was determined in a study of blood T cell repertoires in COVID-19. In the study overall: Italy, Spain and the United States were the sources of the convalescent and acute COVID-19 samples. From T cells, B-cell-depleted T cells, or PBMCs came the material, which was cDNA or gDNA.

Original processing methods: Estimates of nucleated cell counts were drawn from the amplification of reference gene primers. Measured with immunoSEQ multiplex PCR; TCRdb has only the in-frame clones, and not every one. V and J calls and clone size come straight from that table; D and trimming were deduced from the DNA. The sample records under 300,000 clones, roughly 80% being singletons. The CDR3 spans 18 residues. With 4 bases clipped from V and 0 bases from J, the junction kept 8 bases outside the gene matches. Germline V lookup: CDR1 SNHLY, CDR2 FYNNEI. This chain links TRBV2 with TRBJ1-6, with 8 bases aligning to TRBD1. The TCR originated in an elderly woman with active or convalescent COVID-19. Sequences were obtained from peripheral blood. The CDR3 here is CASSVVRGPRSYNSPLHF. CDR3 nucleotides: TGTGCCAGCAGTGTAGTCAGGGGGCCTCGCTCCTATAATTCACCCCTCCACTTT. The full variable domain, completed using reference TRBV2 and TRBJ1-6, is EPEVTQTPSHQVTQMGQEVILRCVPISNHLYFYWYRQILGQKVEFLVSFYNNEISEKSEIFDDQFSVERPDGSNFTLKIRSTKLEDSAMYFCASSVVRGPRSYNSPLHFGNGTRLTVT.